The next 8 T cell receptor beta chains were all read from a single sample in a study of cytomegalovirus exposure and HLA in healthy donors. The study ran its PCR with 60 Vbeta and 13 Jbeta primers. Libraries were prepared by immunoSEQ multiplex PCR; TCRdb keeps only in-frame clonotypes and omits some of them. The repertoire holds 55,000 to 75,000 clones, roughly 60% seen once, with roughly 2.8% in the top ten. Sequencing was done on a sample of PBMCs. All receptors come from a man aged 25-45 years in good health and CMV-seronegative.

This chain connects TRBV6-6 to TRBJ1-6, with D uncertain. Germline CDR1 MNHNY, CDR2 SVGAGI (reference sequence). The germline V and J ends were trimmed by 4 bases and 7 bases, with 8 bases remaining between them. The CDR3 runs to 13 residues. CDR3 sequence: CASSFGENSPLHF. CDR3 sequence (DNA): TGTGCCAGCAGTTTCGGGGAAAATTCACCCCTCCACTTT.

The table lists this clone with a few counts. V is TRBV7-9 and J is TRBJ2-2; D remains ambiguous. Germline assignment: CDR1 SEHNR and CDR2 FQNEAQ (reference sequence). The CDR3 is 15 amino acids. Trimming removed 1 base at V and 0 bases at J, with 6 bases between. The CDR3 nucleotides are TGTGCCAGCAGCTTAGGGGCTACGAACACCGGGGAGCTGTTTTTT. Its translation: CASSLGATNTGELFF.

V usage is TRBV5-4 and J usage is TRBJ1-6; weak D call: TRBD1 (5 bases). Trimming stripped 0 bases from V and 10 bases from J, with 11 bases between. This CDR3 is built from 14 residues. CDR1 and CDR2 (germline): SGHNT, YYREEE (reference sequence). The CDR3 sequence is CASSLGGRGSPLHF. The CDR3 coding sequence is TGTGCCAGCAGCTTGGGGGGCAGAGGCTCACCCCTCCACTTT.

The chain employs TRBV4-1 and TRBJ2-1, with unresolved D. Deletions cut 0 bases from V and 0 bases from J, with 12 bases between. This CDR3 comprises 17 residues. CDR1 and CDR2 from the germline V gene are MGHRA and YSYEKL. The CDR3 DNA reads TGCGCCAGCAGCCAAGATTCAGGAACATTCTCCTACAATGAGCAGTTCTTC. Amino acid sequence: CASSQDSGTFSYNEQFF.

The chain joins TRBV5-6 to TRBJ1-2; 8 bases are a match to TRBD1. J lost 3 bases, V lost 0 bases, and 7 bases had no gene match. In germline, CDR1 is SGHDT, CDR2 YYEEEE. The CDR3 totals 16 residues. The chain's CDR3 is CASSLEGQGPHYGYTF. The CDR3 DNA sequence: TGTGCCAGCAGCTTGGAAGGACAGGGACCCCACTATGGCTACACCTTC.

V and J are TRBV14 and TRBJ2-1; TRBD2 matches 7 bases. Germline V gene data show CDR1 as SGHDN and CDR2 as FVKESK. Trimming took 0 bases from V and 8 from J; bases not matched to a gene: 7. CDR3 length equals 15 residues. CDR3 in amino acids: CASSQERDYFDEQFF. The CDR3 region has the DNA TGTGCCAGCAGCCAAGAAAGGGACTACTTCGATGAGCAGTTCTTC.

This chain connects TRBV6-5 to TRBJ2-1; the match to TRBD2 covers 7 bases. The germline V gene encodes CDR1 MNHEY and CDR2 SVGAGI. V was clipped by 0 bases and J by 6 bases; unmatched bases: 2. This CDR3 contains 14 residues. Here the CDR3 DNA reads TGTGCCAGCAGTTACTCGGGAGGGCGCAATGAGCAGTTCTTC. This gives the protein CASSYSGGRNEQFF.

The rearrangement joins TRBV28 to TRBJ2-3, with TRBD1 matching over 12 bases. Germline-derived CDR1 and CDR2 are MDHEN and SYDVKM. CDR3 length equals 17 residues. Trimming removed 5 bases from V and 5 bases from J; junction bases left unmatched: 11. CDR3 sequence (DNA): TGTGCCAGCAGTACGACGGGGACAGGGGGCGCGCGAGATACGCAGTATTTT. It codes for CASSTTGTGGARDTQYF.